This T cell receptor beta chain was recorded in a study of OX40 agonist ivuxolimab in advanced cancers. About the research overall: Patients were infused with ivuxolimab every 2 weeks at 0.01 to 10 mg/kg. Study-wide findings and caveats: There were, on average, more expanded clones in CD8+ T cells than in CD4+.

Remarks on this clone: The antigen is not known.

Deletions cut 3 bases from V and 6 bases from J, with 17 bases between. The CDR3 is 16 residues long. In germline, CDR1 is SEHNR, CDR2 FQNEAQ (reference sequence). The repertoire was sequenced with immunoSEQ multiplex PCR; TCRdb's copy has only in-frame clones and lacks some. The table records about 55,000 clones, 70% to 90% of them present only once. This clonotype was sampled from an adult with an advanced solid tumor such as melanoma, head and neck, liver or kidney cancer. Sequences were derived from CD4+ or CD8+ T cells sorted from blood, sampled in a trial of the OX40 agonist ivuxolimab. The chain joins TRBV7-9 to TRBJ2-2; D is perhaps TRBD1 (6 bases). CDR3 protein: CASSFRGTRYAGELFF. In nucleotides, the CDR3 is TGTGCCAGCAGCTTTAGGGGGACCCGTTACGCCGGGGAGCTGTTTTTT.